This paragraph covers one TCR beta chain sequence. Germline V CDR1 and CDR2: MGHRA, YSYEKL. With V trimmed by 3 bases and J by 2 bases, 10 bases remained unmatched. There are 17 residues in the CDR3. The data are from a study of blood T cell repertoires in COVID-19. At the level of the study: T cells, B-cell-depleted T cells, or PBMCs provided the cDNA or gDNA that served as material.

Adults between about 18 and 89 years of age took part from about two dozen US areas. Donors of Cohort 3 who recovered were those that had two negative PCRs, clearance, or symptom resolution. Clones were read by immunoSEQ multiplex PCR, and TCRdb kept only the in-frame ones, dropping some. The sample lists some 320,000 clones; around 90% were seen once. The TCR was taken from a man aged 60 to 75 who had recovered from COVID-19. The sequencing input was PBMCs or T cells enriched from blood (not recorded which). The chain employs TRBV4-1 and TRBJ2-5; 9 bases match TRBD2. CDR3 protein: CASSQFGTSSNQETQYF. CDR3 DNA: TGCGCCAGCAGCCAGTTTGGGACTAGCAGCAATCAAGAGACCCAGTACTTC.